This T cell receptor beta chain was retrieved from a study of T cells after yellow fever vaccination. Broader study findings: Clonotypes appearing in both CD4 and CD8 compartments existed, and their share was small. High-abundance clonotypes from the bulk population could contaminate FACS-sorted repertoires. By day 5 rather than day 15, the secondary response had peaked, though it was weaker.

In TCRdb, the 5' RACE reads were re-called with MiXCR into one record per CDR3 protein. The table has under 200,000 distinct CDR3 sequences, 6.5% to 8.5% seen once; the top ten hold 2.5%. CDR3 length equals 16 residues. Germline CDR1 reads WSHSY; CDR2 reads SAAADI. The J segment lost 1 base and the V segment lost 6 bases, leaving 6 bases of the junction unmatched. As regards this clonotype: As yet, its antigen is unknown.

The origin of this receptor is a man aged 18 to 30 who received the YFV17D yellow fever vaccine. Sample: CD4+ T cells sorted from PBMCs, taken less than 6 days after the first yellow fever vaccination. The chain couples TRBV10-2 to TRBJ2-2; 9 bases map to TRBD2. The CDR3 here is CASRHILAGNTGELFF. The CDR3 DNA follows: TGCGCCAGCAGGCATATACTAGCGGGGAACACCGGGGAGCTGTTTTTT.